These 28 T cell receptor beta chains were all obtained from the same sample, sequenced in a study of shared clonotypes between healthy human individuals. The assay was immunoSEQ multiplex PCR, and TCRdb's table has in-frame clones only and misses some. This sample has about 2.1 million clones, with approximately 94% found just once. Terminally differentiated effector memory CD45RA+ cells were excluded by CCR7 positive selection of CD45RO-negative cells. Sequencing used naive CD8+ T cells from PBMCs. These receptors were taken from a man between 18 and 29 years old in good health. Some clones in this sample may be carry-over from other donors' samples.

The genes are TRBV10-3 and TRBJ1-1; D is possibly TRBD1 (5 bases). The CDR3 runs 15 residues. Trimming pared 6 bases from V and 7 bases from J, leaving 21 bases between. The germline CDR1 and CDR2 sequences are ENHRY and SYGVKD. CDR3 loop: CAISHGTEPLNEAFF. CDR3 nucleotide sequence: TGTGCCATCAGCCACGGGACCGAACCTTTGAATGAAGCTTTCTTT.

V usage is TRBV7-9 and J usage is TRBJ1-1, with D possibly TRBD1 on 5 matching bases. V was trimmed by 1 base and J by 8 bases, leaving 8 bases between them. This CDR3 contains 12 residues. In germline, CDR1 is SEHNR, CDR2 FQNEAQ (reference sequence). For the CDR3, the DNA is TGTGCCAGCAGCTTAGGGCCAGGGGAAGCTTTCTTT. Translated, it gives CASSLGPGEAFF.

The genes are TRBV7-8 and TRBJ2-1; no clear D. Trimming cost V 2 bases and J 6 bases, with 20 bases left between them. The length of the CDR3 is 17 residues. Germline V gives CDR1 SGHVS, CDR2 FQNEAQ. This chain's CDR3 is CASSLYDPRRPTNEQFF. The CDR3 region has the DNA TGTGCCAGCAGCTTATACGATCCGAGACGCCCGACCAATGAGCAGTTCTTC.

The chain is built from TRBV25-1 and TRBJ2-1, with D unclear. Per the germline V gene, CDR1 is MGHDK and CDR2 is SYGVNS. The CDR3 consists of 12 residues. Trimming took off 1 base at V and 8 bases at J, with 6 bases between the two ends. This CDR3 is CASSESVHEQFF. CDR3 DNA: TGTGCCAGCAGTGAATCCGTCCATGAGCAGTTCTTC.

This clone has more than one count but fewer than ten. The chain joins TRBV4-1 to TRBJ1-5; D gene unclear. This CDR3 has 13 amino acids. Trimming took off 8 bases at V and 0 bases at J, with 8 bases between the two ends. CDR1 is MGHRA, CDR2 YSYEKL, per germline. The CDR3 DNA sequence: TGCGCCAGCGCTCCGGCTAGCAATCAGCCCCAGCATTTT. Protein product: CASAPASNQPQHF.

This chain links TRBV28 with TRBJ1-5; no definite D call. The V end lost 7 bases, the J end lost 3 bases, and 19 bases lay between the germline ends. This CDR3 is 16 amino acids long. Germline V lookup: CDR1 MDHEN, CDR2 SYDVKM. This chain's CDR3 is CASTLRVSQNNQPQHF. The DNA for the CDR3 is TGTGCCAGCACCCTCCGGGTTTCGCAGAACAATCAGCCCCAGCATTTT.

This chain joins TRBV13 and TRBJ2-1, with TRBD2 matching 11 bases. The V and J ends lost 5 bases and 3 bases, in that order; junction bases with no gene match: 6. The length of the CDR3 is 16 residues. CDR1 is PRHDT and CDR2 is FYEKMQ in the germline V gene (reference sequence). The CDR3 region is CASSLRLAGHYNEQFF. CDR3 nucleotide sequence: TGTGCCAGCAGCCTACGACTAGCGGGGCACTACAATGAGCAGTTCTTC. Supplemented by reference TRBV13 and TRBJ2-1, the full variable domain reads AAGVIQSPRHLIKEKRETATLKCYPIPRHDTVYWYQQGPGQDPQFLISFYEKMQSDKGSIPDRFSAQQFSDYHSELNMSSLELGDSALYFCASSLRLAGHYNEQFFGPGTRLTVL.

A single count supports this clone. This specimen includes other DNA sequences encoding the same CDR3. V usage is TRBV27 and J usage is TRBJ1-5; perhaps TRBD1 as D (5 bases). Deletions cut 4 bases from V and 6 bases from J, with 10 bases between. The germline V gene encodes CDR1 MNHEY and CDR2 SMNVEV (reference sequence). This CDR3 spans 13 amino acids. DNA of the CDR3: TGTGCCAGCAGTTGGCAGGGTGGTCAGCCCCAGCATTTT. This translates into CASSWQGGQPQHF.

The chain recombines TRBV28 with TRBJ2-5; TRBD1 matches 8 bases. V gave up 7 bases and J gave up 5 bases; unmatched junction bases: 12. CDR1 is MDHEN, CDR2 SYDVKM, per germline. This CDR3 is 15 amino acids long. The CDR3, as DNA: TGTGCCAGCACCTCGGGACAGGAGGTAGTTGAGACCCAGTACTTC. It translates to CASTSGQEVVETQYF.

This chain links TRBV6-5 with TRBJ1-1, with D perhaps TRBD1 (6 bases). This CDR3 spans 14 amino acids. The V gene's germline CDR1 is MNHEY and CDR2 SVGAGI. With 6 bases removed from V and 0 bases from J, the gap between germline ends came to 11 bases. The CDR3 bases are TGTGCCAGCAGAGGGGGTCTACTGAACACTGAAGCTTTCTTT. Translating gives CASRGGLLNTEAFF.

The J gene is TRBJ2-2, the V gene TRBV27; 8 bases are shared with TRBD1. After removal of 7 bases from V and 8 bases from J, the junction contained 6 bases not matched to a gene. Looked up from germline, CDR1 is MNHEY and CDR2 is SMNVEV (reference sequence). This CDR3 comprises 13 residues. CDR3 bases: TGTGCCAGCACAGGGGGCACGCTTGGGGAGCTGTTTTTT. Translating gives CASTGGTLGELFF.

The rearrangement joins TRBV4-2 to TRBJ2-5; 8 nucleotides align to TRBD2. CDR1 is LGHNA, CDR2 YNFKEQ, per germline. The length of the CDR3 is 17 residues. With 0 bases clipped from V and 2 bases from J, the junction kept 8 bases outside the gene matches. CDR3 amino acids: CASSQDGFLAGQETQYF. As DNA, the CDR3 is TGTGCCAGCAGCCAAGATGGCTTCCTAGCGGGTCAAGAGACCCAGTACTTC.

Only one count was recorded for this clone. The genes are TRBV6-5 and TRBJ2-6; D is unresolved. The CDR3 consists of 15 residues. Deletions cut 6 bases from V and 0 bases from J, with 9 bases between. Germline CDR1 and CDR2: MNHEY and SVGAGI. CDR3 bases: TGTGCCAGCAGCGGACGGCTCTCTGGGGCCAACGTCCTGACTTTC. It codes for CASSGRLSGANVLTF.

The chain employs TRBV7-9 and TRBJ2-5, with 7 bases fitting TRBD2. CDR1 and CDR2 from the germline V gene are SEHNR and FQNEAQ (reference sequence). V was pared by 5 bases and J by 3 bases, with 12 bases of the junction left unmatched. This CDR3 comprises 16 residues. CDR3 sequence: CASSTPPAGAEETQYF. The CDR3 nucleotides read TGTGCCAGCAGCACACCCCCTGCGGGAGCGGAAGAGACCCAGTACTTC.

The chain carries TRBV28 and TRBJ1-1; weak D call: TRBD1 (5 bases). Trimming shortened V by 2 bases and J by 4 bases, and 11 bases separated the two germline ends. This CDR3 spans 14 amino acids. CDR1 and CDR2 from the germline V gene are MDHEN and SYDVKM. The CDR3 sequence: CASSLTQDRTEAFF. In DNA, the CDR3 is TGTGCCAGCAGTTTAACACAGGACCGCACTGAAGCTTTCTTT.

In the case of this clone: Other DNA variants within this sample encode the same CDR3. V and J are TRBV28 and TRBJ2-7; 8 nucleotides line up with TRBD1. The length of the CDR3 is 15 residues. Per germline, CDR1 MDHEN and CDR2 SYDVKM. V lost 5 bases to trimming and J lost 0 bases; unmatched junction nucleotides: 6. The chain's CDR3 is CASSPGTGLSYEQYF. CDR3 bases: TGTGCCAGCAGTCCCGGGACAGGACTCTCCTACGAGCAGTACTTC.

The chain joins TRBV7-8 to TRBJ2-7, with D possibly TRBD1 on 6 matching bases. Germline V gene data show CDR1 as SGHVS and CDR2 as FQNEAQ. This CDR3 comprises 13 residues. Trimming removed 11 bases at V and 0 bases at J, with 14 bases between. The CDR3 region is CAGRDIDSYEQYF. The CDR3, as DNA: TGTGCCGGCCGGGACATAGACTCCTACGAGCAGTACTTC.

This clone was counted only a few times. The chain has TRBV7-9 and TRBJ1-1; a weak D match, TRBD1 (6 bases). The CDR3 loop spans 11 amino acids. Germline V gene sequence: CDR1 SEHNR, CDR2 FQNEAQ (reference sequence). Trimming took off 7 bases at V and 6 bases at J, with 9 bases between the two ends. CDR3 region: CASIAGAEAFF. CDR3 in DNA: TGTGCCAGCATTGCAGGGGCTGAAGCTTTCTTT.

This clone was seen just once. The V and J genes are TRBV4-3 and TRBJ2-7; TRBD2 is a possible D gene (5 bases). Trimming cost V 0 bases and J 0 bases, with 18 bases left between them. Germline V lookup: CDR1 LGHNA, CDR2 YSLEER. The CDR3 length is 18 residues. The CDR3 DNA is TGCGCCAGCAGCCAAGACGCCTTAGAGTGGGAGAGCTCCTACGAGCAGTACTTC. Translation: CASSQDALEWESSYEQYF.

This clone has just one count. For the CDR3, the DNA is TGCGCCAGCAGCCAGGCTACCCGACTAGCGGCGCAGTTCTTC. Translation gives CASSQATRLAAQFF. V gene TRBV4-1 combines with J gene TRBJ2-1; TRBD2 matches at 9 bases. CDR1 is MGHRA, CDR2 YSYEKL, per germline. The V segment lost 3 bases and the J segment 12 bases; nucleotides outside the gene matches: 9. This CDR3 has 14 amino acids.

For this clone: The same CDR3 also results from other DNA sequences found in this sample. V is TRBV29-1 and J is TRBJ1-2, with 7 positions matching TRBD1. J lost 0 bases, V lost 3 bases, and 1 base had no gene match. There are 13 residues in the CDR3. The germline CDR1 and CDR2 sequences are SQVTM and ANQGSEA. CDR3 sequence: CSVEGQSNYGYTF. The CDR3 nucleotides read TGCAGCGTTGAGGGACAGTCTAACTATGGCTACACCTTC.

This clone is a singleton in its sample. J is TRBJ2-2 and V is TRBV10-3, with TRBD2 identical over 9 bases. Germline CDR1 ENHRY, CDR2 SYGVKD. Germline trimming cut 6 bases from V and 0 bases from J; bases unmatched to any gene: 2. The length of the CDR3 is 15 residues. CDR3 in amino acids: CAIREREANTGELFF. The CDR3 nucleotides are TGTGCCATCAGAGAGCGGGAGGCGAACACCGGGGAGCTGTTTTTT.

The CDR3 DNA reads TGTGCCAGCAGCTTACGGGCGGGAGAAGGGGCAGATACGCAGTATTTT. Amino acid sequence: CASSLRAGEGADTQYF. This chain uses TRBV7-9 with TRBJ2-3; 7 positions match TRBD2. The CDR3 covers 16 residues. The J segment lost 4 bases and the V segment lost 2 bases, leaving 9 bases of the junction unmatched. Germline V gene sequence: CDR1 SEHNR, CDR2 FQNEAQ (reference sequence).

This rearrangement joins TRBV15 to TRBJ2-2, with TRBD1 matching 10 bases. The CDR3 spans 16 residues. Germline lookup yields CDR1 LNHNV and CDR2 YYDKDF (reference sequence). The junction had 5 bases not matched to a gene; V was cut back by 1 base and J by 6 bases. The CDR3 DNA sequence: TGTGCCACCAGCAGAGGGGACAGGGGCCCGGCCGGGGAGCTGTTTTTT. Translating it yields CATSRGDRGPAGELFF.

This sequence joins TRBV28 and TRBJ2-1; TRBD1 might be the D (6 bases). This CDR3 region has 14 residues. V lost 5 bases, J lost 0 bases, and 8 bases lay in between. Germline assignment: CDR1 MDHEN and CDR2 SYDVKM. CDR3 region: CASSRTASYNEQFF. CDR3 coding DNA: TGTGCCAGCAGTCGGACAGCCTCCTACAATGAGCAGTTCTTC.

The chain has TRBV5-1 and TRBJ2-5; possibly TRBD2 for D (7 bases). The germline gives CDR1 SGHRS, CDR2 YFSETQ. Between the trimmed V and J ends, which lost 7 bases and 2 bases, there was a span of 21 bases. The CDR3 totals 16 residues. The CDR3 region is CASGGSISGLQETQYF. Here the CDR3 DNA reads TGCGCCAGCGGGGGCTCAATCTCGGGACTACAAGAGACCCAGTACTTC.

The rearrangement uses TRBV9 and TRBJ2-7, with TRBD1 identical over 8 bases. The CDR3 totals 14 residues. In germline, CDR1 is SGDLS, CDR2 YYNGEE. Trimming cost V 4 bases and J 2 bases; bases outside gene matches: 5. CDR3 DNA: TGTGCCAGCAGCACGGGACAGGTCCCCTACGAGCAGTACTTC. Translated: CASSTGQVPYEQYF.

This chain links TRBV7-9 with TRBJ2-2; TRBD2 matches at 7 bases. Germline trimming cut 4 bases from V and 5 bases from J; bases unmatched to any gene: 10. The CDR3 sequence is 16 residues long. Germline V gene lookup returns CDR1 SEHNR and CDR2 FQNEAQ (reference sequence). CDR3 in DNA: TGTGCCAGCAGCTATCTCGCGGGGGAGGGGACCGGGGAGCTGTTTTTT. Translated, it gives CASSYLAGEGTGELFF.